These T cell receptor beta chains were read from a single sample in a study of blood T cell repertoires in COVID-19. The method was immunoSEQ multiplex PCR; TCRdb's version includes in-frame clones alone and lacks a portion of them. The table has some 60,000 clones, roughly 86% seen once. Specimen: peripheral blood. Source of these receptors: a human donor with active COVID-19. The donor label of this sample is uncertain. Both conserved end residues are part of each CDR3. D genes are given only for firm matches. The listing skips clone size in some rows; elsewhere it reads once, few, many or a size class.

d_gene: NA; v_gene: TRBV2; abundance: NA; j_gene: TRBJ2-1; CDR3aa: CASTRFGGAPNEQFF; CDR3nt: TGTGCCAGCACACGGTTTGGGGGGGCCCCCAATGAGCAGTTCTTC
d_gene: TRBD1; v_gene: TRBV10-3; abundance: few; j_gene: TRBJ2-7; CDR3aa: CAISGGQGYEQYF; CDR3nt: TGTGCCATCAGTGGGGGACAGGGATACGAGCAGTACTTC
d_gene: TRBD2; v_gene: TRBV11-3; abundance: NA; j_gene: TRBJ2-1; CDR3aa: CASRPLAGGSEQFF; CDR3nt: TGTGCCAGCAGGCCCTTAGCGGGGGGAAGTGAGCAGTTCTTC
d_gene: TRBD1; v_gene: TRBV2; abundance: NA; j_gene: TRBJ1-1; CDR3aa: CASRDMTGGGYTEAFF; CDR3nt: TGTGCCAGCAGAGACATGACAGGGGGAGGGTACACTGAAGCTTTCTTT
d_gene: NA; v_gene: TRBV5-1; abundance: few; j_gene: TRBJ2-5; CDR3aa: CASSSLGGGGETQYF; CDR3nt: TGCGCCAGCAGCTCTCTTGGAGGGGGCGGGGAGACCCAGTACTTC
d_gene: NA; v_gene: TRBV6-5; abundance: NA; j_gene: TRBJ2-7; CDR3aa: CASLSEAPYEQYF; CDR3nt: TGTGCCAGCCTGTCGGAGGCACCCTACGAGCAGTACTTC
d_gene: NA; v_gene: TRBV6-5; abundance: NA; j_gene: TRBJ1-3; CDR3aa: CATIDSGNTIYF; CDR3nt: TGTGCCACAATAGACTCTGGAAACACCATATATTTT
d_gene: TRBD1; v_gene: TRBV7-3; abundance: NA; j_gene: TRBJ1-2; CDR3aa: CASSLTGQGLGYTF; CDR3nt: TGTGCCAGCAGCTTAACGGGACAGGGGCTGGGCTACACCTTC
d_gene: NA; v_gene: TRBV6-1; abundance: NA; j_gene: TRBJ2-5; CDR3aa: CASSESGDRWGTQYF; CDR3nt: TGTGCCAGCAGTGAAAGTGGTGACAGGTGGGGGACCCAGTACTTC
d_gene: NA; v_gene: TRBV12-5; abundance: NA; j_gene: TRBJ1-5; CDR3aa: CASGQTFRQAPSNQPQHF; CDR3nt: TGTGCTAGTGGTCAAACCTTCCGACAGGCCCCTAGCAATCAGCCCCAGCATTTT
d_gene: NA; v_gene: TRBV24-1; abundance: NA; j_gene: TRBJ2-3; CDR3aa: CATSDPAQGQYF; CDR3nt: TGTGCCACCAGTGACCCAGCGCAGGGGCAGTATTTT
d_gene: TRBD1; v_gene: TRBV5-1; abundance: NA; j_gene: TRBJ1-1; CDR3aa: CASSGPGTATEAFF; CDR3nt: TGCGCCAGCTCCGGGCCGGGGACAGCTACTGAAGCTTTCTTT
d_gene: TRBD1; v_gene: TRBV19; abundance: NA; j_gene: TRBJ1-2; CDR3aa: CASRVYGLRTGGGYTF; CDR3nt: TGTGCCAGTAGAGTATATGGTTTGAGGACAGGCGGCGGCTACACCTTC
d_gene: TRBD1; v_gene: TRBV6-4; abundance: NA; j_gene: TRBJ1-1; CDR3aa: CASSASGTGDAFF; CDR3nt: TGTGCCAGCAGTGCCTCCGGGACAGGAGACGCTTTCTTT
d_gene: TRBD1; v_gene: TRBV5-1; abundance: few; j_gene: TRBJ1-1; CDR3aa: CASSPRTGVREAFF; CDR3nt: TGCGCCAGCAGCCCCCGGACAGGGGTTCGCGAAGCTTTCTTT
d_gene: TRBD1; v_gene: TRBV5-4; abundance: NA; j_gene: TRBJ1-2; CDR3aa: CASSRGQSGYTF; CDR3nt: TGTGCCAGCAGCAGGGGACAGAGTGGCTACACCTTC
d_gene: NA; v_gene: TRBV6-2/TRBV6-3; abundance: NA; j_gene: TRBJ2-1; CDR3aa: CASSYGVEPSEQFF; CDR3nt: TGTGCCAGCAGTTACGGAGTCGAGCCCAGTGAGCAGTTCTTC
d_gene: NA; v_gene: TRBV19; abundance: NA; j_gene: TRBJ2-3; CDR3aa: CASSIDLTADTQYF; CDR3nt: TGTGCCAGTAGTATAGATCTTACAGCAGATACGCAGTATTTT
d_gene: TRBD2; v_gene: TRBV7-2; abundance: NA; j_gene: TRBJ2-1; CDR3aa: CASSPKREAVNEQFF; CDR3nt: TGTGCCAGCAGCCCGAAGCGGGAGGCTGTCAATGAGCAGTTCTTC
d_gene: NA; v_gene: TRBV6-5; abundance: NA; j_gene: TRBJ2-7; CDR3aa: CASSGWAGAYEQYF; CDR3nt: TGTGCCAGCAGCGGGTGGGCAGGGGCCTACGAGCAGTACTTC
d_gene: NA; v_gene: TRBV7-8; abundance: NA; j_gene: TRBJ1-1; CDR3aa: CASSLRGGTEAFF; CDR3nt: TGTGCCAGCAGCTTGAGGGGGGGCACTGAAGCTTTCTTT
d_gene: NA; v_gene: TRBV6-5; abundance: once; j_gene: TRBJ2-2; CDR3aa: CASTMTGELFF; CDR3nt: TGTGCCAGCACTATGACCGGGGAGCTGTTTTTT
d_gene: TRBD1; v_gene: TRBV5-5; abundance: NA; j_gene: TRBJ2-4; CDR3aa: CASSGGQGVRLIQYF; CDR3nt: TGTGCCAGCAGCGGGGGACAGGGGGTTCGTCTGATTCAGTACTTC
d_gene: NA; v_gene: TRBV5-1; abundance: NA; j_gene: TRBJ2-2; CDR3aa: CASSLLGFTGELFF; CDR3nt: TGCGCCAGCAGCTTATTGGGCTTTACCGGGGAGCTGTTTTTT
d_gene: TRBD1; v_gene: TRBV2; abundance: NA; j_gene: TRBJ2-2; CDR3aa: CASIPDRLTGELFF; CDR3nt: TGTGCCAGCATTCCGGACAGGCTGACCGGGGAGCTGTTTTTT
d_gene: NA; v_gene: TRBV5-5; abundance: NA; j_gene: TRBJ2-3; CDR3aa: CASSLAPNTDTQYF; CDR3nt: TGTGCCAGCAGCTTGGCCCCCAACACAGATACGCAGTATTTT
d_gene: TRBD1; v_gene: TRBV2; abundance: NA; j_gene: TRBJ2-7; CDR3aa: CASRSPPGQGSYEQYF; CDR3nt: TGTGCCAGCCGGTCCCCCCCGGGACAGGGGTCCTACGAGCAGTACTTC
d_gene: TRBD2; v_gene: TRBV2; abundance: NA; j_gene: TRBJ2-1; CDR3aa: CASTGGTGGYNEQFF; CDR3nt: TGTGCCAGCACTGGTGGGACGGGGGGCTACAATGAGCAGTTCTTC
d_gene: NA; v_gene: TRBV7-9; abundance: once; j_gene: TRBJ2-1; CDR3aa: CASSLGTWGFSYNEQFF; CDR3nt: TGTGCCAGCAGCTTAGGGACTTGGGGATTCTCCTACAATGAGCAGTTCTTC
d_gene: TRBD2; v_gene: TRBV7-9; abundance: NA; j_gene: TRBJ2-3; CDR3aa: CASSLGGLAFDTQYF; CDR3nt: TGTGCCAGCAGCTTAGGGGGACTAGCTTTTGATACGCAGTATTTT
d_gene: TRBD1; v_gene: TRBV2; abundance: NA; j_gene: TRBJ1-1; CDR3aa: CASSAKLPQGVRNTEAFF; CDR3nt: TGTGCCAGCAGTGCCAAGCTACCGCAGGGGGTCAGGAACACTGAAGCTTTCTTT
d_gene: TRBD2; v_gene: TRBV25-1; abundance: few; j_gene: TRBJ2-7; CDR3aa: CASSDRSGSLSYEQYF; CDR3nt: TGTGCCAGCAGTGATCGGAGCGGGAGTTTGTCCTACGAGCAGTACTTC
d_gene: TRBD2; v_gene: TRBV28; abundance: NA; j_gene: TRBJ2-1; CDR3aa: CASTLSGSNEQFF; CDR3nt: TGTGCCAGCACCCTTAGCGGGAGCAATGAGCAGTTCTTC
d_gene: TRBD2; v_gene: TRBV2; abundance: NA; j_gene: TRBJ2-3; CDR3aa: CASKLTSGGTDTQYF; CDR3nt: TGTGCCAGCAAACTTACTAGCGGCGGCACAGATACGCAGTATTTT
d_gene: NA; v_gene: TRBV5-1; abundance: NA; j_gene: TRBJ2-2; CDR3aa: CASSSGVKDGELFF; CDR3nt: TGCGCCAGCAGCTCAGGGGTTAAGGACGGGGAGCTGTTTTTT
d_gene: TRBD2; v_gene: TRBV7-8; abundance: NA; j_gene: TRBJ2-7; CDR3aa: CASSWASGSRSYEQYF; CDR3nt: TGTGCCAGCAGCTGGGCTAGCGGGAGTCGGTCCTACGAGCAGTACTTC
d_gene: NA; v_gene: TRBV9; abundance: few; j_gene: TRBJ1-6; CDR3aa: CASSRDSLNSPLHF; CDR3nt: TGTGCCAGCAGCAGAGACAGCCTTAATTCACCCCTCCACTTT
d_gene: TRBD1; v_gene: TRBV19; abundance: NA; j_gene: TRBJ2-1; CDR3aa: CASSNGQGNRNEQFF; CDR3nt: TGTGCCAGTAGTAACGGACAGGGGAATCGCAATGAGCAGTTCTTC
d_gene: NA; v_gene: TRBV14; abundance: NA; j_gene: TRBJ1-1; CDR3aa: CASSRIRETEAFF; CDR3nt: TGTGCCAGCAGTCGCATCCGGGAAACTGAAGCTTTCTTT
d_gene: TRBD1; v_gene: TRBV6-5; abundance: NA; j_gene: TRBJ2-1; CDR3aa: CASSYPGGSYNEQFF; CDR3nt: TGTGCCAGCAGTTATCCAGGGGGCTCCTACAATGAGCAGTTCTTC
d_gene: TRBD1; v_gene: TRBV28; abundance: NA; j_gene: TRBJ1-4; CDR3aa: CASSTRQGNGEKLFF; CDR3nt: TGTGCCAGCAGTACTCGACAGGGCAACGGTGAAAAACTGTTTTTT
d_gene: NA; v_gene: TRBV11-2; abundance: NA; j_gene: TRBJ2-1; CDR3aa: CASSLGADYNNEQFF; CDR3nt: TGTGCCAGCAGCTTAGGGGCAGATTATAACAATGAGCAGTTCTTC
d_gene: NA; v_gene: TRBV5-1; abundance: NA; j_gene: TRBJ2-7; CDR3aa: CASSLGRGVYEQYF; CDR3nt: TGCGCCAGCAGCTTGGGCAGGGGGGTCTACGAGCAGTACTTC
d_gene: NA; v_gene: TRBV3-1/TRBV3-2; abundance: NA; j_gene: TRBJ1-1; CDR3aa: CASSHLPGGGANTEAFF; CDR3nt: TGTGCCAGCAGCCACCTCCCTGGTGGAGGGGCGAACACTGAAGCTTTCTTT
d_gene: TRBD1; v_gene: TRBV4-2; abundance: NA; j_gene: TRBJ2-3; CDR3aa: CASSQAYRGYSTDTQYF; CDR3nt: TGTGCCAGCAGCCAGGCATACAGGGGATATAGCACAGATACGCAGTATTTT
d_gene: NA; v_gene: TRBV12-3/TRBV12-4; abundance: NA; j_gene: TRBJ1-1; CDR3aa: CASAQADTEAFF; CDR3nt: TGTGCCAGCGCACAGGCCGACACTGAAGCTTTCTTT
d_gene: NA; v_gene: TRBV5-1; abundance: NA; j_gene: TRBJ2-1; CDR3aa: CASSLVRSVGNEQFF; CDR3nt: TGCGCCAGCAGCTTGGTTCGCAGTGTCGGGAATGAGCAGTTCTTC
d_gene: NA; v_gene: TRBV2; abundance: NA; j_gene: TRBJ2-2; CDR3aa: CASRLELNTGELFF; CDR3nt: TGTGCCAGCAGACTGGAGTTAAACACCGGGGAGCTGTTTTTT
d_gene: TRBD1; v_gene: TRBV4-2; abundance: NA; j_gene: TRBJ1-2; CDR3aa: CASPLDRGSPNYGYTF; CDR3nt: TGTGCCAGCCCCCTTGACAGGGGCTCTCCTAACTATGGCTACACCTTC
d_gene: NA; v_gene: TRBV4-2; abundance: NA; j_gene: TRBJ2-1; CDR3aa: CASSQDGAGPEQFF; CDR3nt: TGTGCCAGCAGCCAAGATGGAGCGGGTCCTGAGCAGTTCTTC
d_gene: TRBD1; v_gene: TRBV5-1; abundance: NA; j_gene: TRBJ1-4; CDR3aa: CASSLETGDKGKLFF; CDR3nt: TGCGCCAGCAGCTTGGAAACAGGGGACAAAGGGAAACTGTTTTTT
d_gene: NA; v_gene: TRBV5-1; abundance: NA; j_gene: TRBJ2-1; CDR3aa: CASSLAQEGDEQFF; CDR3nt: TGCGCCAGCAGCTTGGCCCAAGAGGGGGATGAGCAGTTCTTC
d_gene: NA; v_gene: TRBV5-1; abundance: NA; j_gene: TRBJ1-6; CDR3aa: CASSSGPEGALHF; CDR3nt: TGCGCCAGCAGCTCAGGGCCCGAAGGGGCCCTCCACTTT
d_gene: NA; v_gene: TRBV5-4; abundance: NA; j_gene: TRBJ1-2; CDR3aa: CASSLDSYGYTF; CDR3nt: TGTGCCAGCAGCCTAGACAGTTATGGCTACACCTTC
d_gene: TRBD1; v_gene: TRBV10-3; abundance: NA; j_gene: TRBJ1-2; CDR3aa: CAISEGQGNYGYTF; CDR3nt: TGTGCCATCAGTGAGGGACAGGGGAATTATGGCTACACCTTC